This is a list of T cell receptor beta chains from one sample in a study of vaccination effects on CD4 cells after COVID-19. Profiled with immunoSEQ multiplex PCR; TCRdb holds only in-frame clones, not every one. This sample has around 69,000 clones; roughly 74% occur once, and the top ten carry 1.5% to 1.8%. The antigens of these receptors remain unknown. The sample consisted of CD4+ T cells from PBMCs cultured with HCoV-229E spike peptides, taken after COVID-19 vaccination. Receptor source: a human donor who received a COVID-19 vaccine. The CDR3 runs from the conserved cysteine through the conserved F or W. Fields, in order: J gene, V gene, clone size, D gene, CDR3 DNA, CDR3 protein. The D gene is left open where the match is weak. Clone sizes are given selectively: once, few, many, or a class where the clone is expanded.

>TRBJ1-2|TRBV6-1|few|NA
TGTGCCAGCAGTGAAACCGTAGGGGATGGCTACACCTTC
CASSETVGDGYTF
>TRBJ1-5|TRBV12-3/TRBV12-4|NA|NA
TGTGCCAGCAGCCCTGACAGAGATCAGCCCCAGCATTTT
CASSPDRDQPQHF
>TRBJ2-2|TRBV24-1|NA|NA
TGTGCCACCAGTGATTCGACAGCCGGGGAGCTGTTTTTT
CATSDSTAGELFF
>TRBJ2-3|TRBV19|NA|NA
TGTGCCAGTAGTAACCGAGACTATTCACGCACAGATACGCAGTATTTT
CASSNRDYSRTDTQYF
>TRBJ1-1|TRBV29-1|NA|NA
TGCAGCGTTACCTTAAACAGAGACACTGAAGCTTTCTTT
CSVTLNRDTEAFF
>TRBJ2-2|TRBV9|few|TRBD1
TGTGCCAGCAGCGTATACAGGGGCGGGGAGCTGTTTTTT
CASSVYRGGELFF
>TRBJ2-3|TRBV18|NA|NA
TGTGCCAGCTCACCGCGAAGGTCCTCCACAGATACGCAGTATTTT
CASSPRRSSTDTQYF
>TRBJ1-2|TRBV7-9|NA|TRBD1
TGTGCCAGCAGCTTCTCCGACAGGGCTCGCAACTATGGCTACACCTTC
CASSFSDRARNYGYTF
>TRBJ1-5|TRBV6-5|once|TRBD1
TGTGCCAGCAGTCGGGACAGGGGACAGCCCCAGCATTTT
CASSRDRGQPQHF
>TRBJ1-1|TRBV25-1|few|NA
TGTGCCAGCAGTGTTCAGGCCCCGAACACTGAAGCTTTCTTT
CASSVQAPNTEAFF
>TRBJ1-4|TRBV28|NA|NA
TGTGCCAGCAGTTTAAGCGGGCAGGGTCTAAAACTGTTTTTT
CASSLSGQGLKLFF
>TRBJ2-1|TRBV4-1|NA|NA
TGCGCCAGCAGCCACAATGGGTACAATGAGCAGTTCTTC
CASSHNGYNEQFF
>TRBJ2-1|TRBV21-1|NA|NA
TGTGCCAGCAGCAAATTAGTCAACCACTACAATGAGCAGTTCTTC
CASSKLVNHYNEQFF
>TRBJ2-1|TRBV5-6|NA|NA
TGTGCCAGCAGCTTTGGCAATGAGCAGTTCTTC
CASSFGNEQFF
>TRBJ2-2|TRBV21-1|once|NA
TGTGCCAGCAGCAAACGTGTAAGACTAGCGGGGAACACCGGGGAGCTGTTTTTT
CASSKRVRLAGNTGELFF
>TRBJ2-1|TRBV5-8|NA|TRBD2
TGTGCCAGCAGCTTGGGACTAGCGGGTGTCAATGAGCAGTTCTTC
CASSLGLAGVNEQFF
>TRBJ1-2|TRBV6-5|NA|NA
TGTGCCAGCAGTTATACCCCAGACTATGGCTACACCTTC
CASSYTPDYGYTF
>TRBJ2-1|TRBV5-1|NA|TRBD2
TGCGCCAGCAACCCGACTAGCGGGGGGGCCCTATACAATGAGCAGTTCTTC
CASNPTSGGALYNEQFF
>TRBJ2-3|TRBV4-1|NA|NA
TGCGCCAGCAGCCAAGCGCAGGGACTCACAGATACGCAGTATTTT
CASSQAQGLTDTQYF
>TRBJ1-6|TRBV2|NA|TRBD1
TGTGCCAGCAATCTAAACAGGGGGGAGACACCCCTCCACTTT
CASNLNRGETPLHF
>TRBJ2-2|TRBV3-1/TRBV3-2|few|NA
TGTGCCAGCAGCCTAATCGGTGGGGGGAACACCGGGGAGCTGTTTTTT
CASSLIGGGNTGELFF
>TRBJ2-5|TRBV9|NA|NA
TGTGCCAGCAGCGTAGATCTGGTTGGGGAGACCCAGTACTTC
CASSVDLVGETQYF
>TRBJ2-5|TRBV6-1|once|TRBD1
TGTGCCAGCAGTGAATTGAAAGGGGGCGTGGGGGAGACCCAGTACTTC
CASSELKGGVGETQYF
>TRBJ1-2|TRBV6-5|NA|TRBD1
TGTGCCAGCAGTTGGGGGACAGCCCCCCGTGACTACACCTTC
CASSWGTAPRDYTF
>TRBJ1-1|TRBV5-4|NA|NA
TGTGCCAGCAGCTCGGACCTCGGGAAGGGTGCTACTGAAGCTTTCTTT
CASSSDLGKGATEAFF
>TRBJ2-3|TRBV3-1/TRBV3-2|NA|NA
TGTGCCAGCAGCCCGTCGCCCAGGGGTTCAGATACGCAGTATTTT
CASSPSPRGSDTQYF